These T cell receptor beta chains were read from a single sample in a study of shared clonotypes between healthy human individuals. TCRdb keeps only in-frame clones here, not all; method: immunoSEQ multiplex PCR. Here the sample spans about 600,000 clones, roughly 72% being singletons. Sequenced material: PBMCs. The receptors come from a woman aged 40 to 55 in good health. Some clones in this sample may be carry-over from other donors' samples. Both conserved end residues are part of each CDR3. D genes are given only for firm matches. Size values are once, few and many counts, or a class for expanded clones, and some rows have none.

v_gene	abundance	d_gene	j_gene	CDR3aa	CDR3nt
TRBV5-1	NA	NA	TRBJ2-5	CASSNEETQYF	TGCGCCAGCAGCAACGAAGAGACCCAGTACTTC
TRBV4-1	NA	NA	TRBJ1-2	CASSQPLLADDGYTF	TGCGCCAGCAGCCAACCTCTACTAGCGGACGATGGCTACACCTTC
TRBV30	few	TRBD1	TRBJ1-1	CAWSETGRTEAFF	TGTGCCTGGAGTGAGACAGGGAGGACTGAAGCTTTCTTC
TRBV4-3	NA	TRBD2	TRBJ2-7	CASSQATSAPYEQYF	TGCGCCAGCAGCCAGGCGACTAGCGCTCCCTACGAGCAGTACTTC
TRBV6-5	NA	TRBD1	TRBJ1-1	CASSSPMQGEGTEAFF	TGTGCCAGCAGTTCCCCGATGCAGGGGGAGGGCACTGAAGCTTTCTTT
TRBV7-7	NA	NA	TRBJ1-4	CASSAVEGDFEKLFF	TGTGCCAGCAGCGCGGTTGAAGGGGACTTTGAAAAACTGTTTTTT
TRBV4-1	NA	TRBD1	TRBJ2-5	CASSQVGTEETQYF	TGCGCCAGCAGCCAAGTAGGGACAGAAGAGACCCAGTACTTC
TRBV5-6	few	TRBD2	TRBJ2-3	CASSLRTSGTSTDTQYF	TGTGCCAGCAGCTTGCGGACTAGCGGAACCAGCACAGATACGCAGTATTTT
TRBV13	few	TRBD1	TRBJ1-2	CASSVRDRPNYGYTF	TGTGCCAGCAGCGTAAGGGACAGGCCGAACTATGGCTACACCTTC
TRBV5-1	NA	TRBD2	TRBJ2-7	CASKLLAGPYEQYF	TGCGCCAGCAAGCTCTTAGCGGGACCCTACGAGCAGTACTTC
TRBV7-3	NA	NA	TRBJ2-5	CASSLTRARCGTQYF	TGTGCCAGCAGCTTAACAAGGGCCAGATGTGGGACCCAGTACTTC
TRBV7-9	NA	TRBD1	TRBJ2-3	CASSSTGADTQYF	TGTGCCAGCAGCTCAACAGGGGCAGATACGCAGTATTTT
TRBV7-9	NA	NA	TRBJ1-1	CATNNQNTEAFF	TGTGCCACCAACAACCAAAACACTGAAGCTTTCTTT
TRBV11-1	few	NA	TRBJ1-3	CASSSEFSGNTIYF	TGTGCCAGCAGCTCCGAATTCTCTGGAAACACCATATATTTT
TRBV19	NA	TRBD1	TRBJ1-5	CASSSGTGWQPQHF	TGTGCCAGTAGTTCCGGGACAGGGTGGCAGCCCCAGCATTTT
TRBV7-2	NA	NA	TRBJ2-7	CASSLRLPTHEQYF	TGTGCCAGCAGCTTAAGGCTTCCTACCCACGAGCAGTACTTC
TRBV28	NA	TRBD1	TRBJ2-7	CASRPTDRVRTYEQYF	TGTGCCAGCAGGCCAACCGACAGGGTGAGGACGTACGAGCAGTACTTC
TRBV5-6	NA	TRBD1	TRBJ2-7	CASSRQGHYEQYF	TGTGCCAGCAGCCGACAGGGGCATTACGAGCAGTACTTC
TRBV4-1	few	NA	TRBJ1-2	CASSQDSGVPGYTF	TGCGCCAGCAGCCAAGATTCTGGGGTACCCGGCTACACCTTC
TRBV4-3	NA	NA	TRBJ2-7	CASSQEGWQSEQYF	TGCGCCAGCAGCCAAGAGGGGTGGCAGAGCGAGCAGTACTTC
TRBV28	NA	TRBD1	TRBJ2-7	CASRFDRGVYEQYF	TGTGCCAGCAGGTTCGACAGGGGCGTATACGAGCAGTACTTC
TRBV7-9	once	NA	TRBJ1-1	CASSPDGWNTEAFF	TGTGCCAGCAGCCCGGATGGGTGGAACACTGAAGCTTTCTTT
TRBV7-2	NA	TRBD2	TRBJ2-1	CASDSGLAGNEQFF	TGTGCCAGCGATTCTGGACTAGCGGGGAATGAGCAGTTCTTC
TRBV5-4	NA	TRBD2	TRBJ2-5	CASSLAGREGKETQYF	TGTGCCAGCAGCTTGGCGGGAAGGGAGGGAAAAGAGACCCAGTACTTC
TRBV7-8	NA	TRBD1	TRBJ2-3	CASSDQQGVADTQYF	TGTGCCAGCAGCGACCAACAGGGGGTAGCAGATACGCAGTATTTT
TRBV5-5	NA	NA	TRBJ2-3	CASSLGRPTAWDTQYF	TGTGCCAGCAGCTTGGGCAGGCCAACGGCTTGGGATACGCAGTATTTT
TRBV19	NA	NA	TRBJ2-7	CASSIGSAYEQYF	TGTGCCAGTAGTATAGGATCTGCCTACGAGCAGTACTTC
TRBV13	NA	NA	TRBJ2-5	CASSPPTELFQETQYF	TGTGCCAGCAGCCCCCCGACGGAACTTTTCCAAGAGACCCAGTACTTC
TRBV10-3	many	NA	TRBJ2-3	CAISARESTDTQYF	TGTGCCATCAGTGCTCGGGAATCCACAGATACGCAGTATTTT
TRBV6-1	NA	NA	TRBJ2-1	CARTADNEQFF	TGTGCCAGGACCGCAGACAATGAGCAGTTCTTC
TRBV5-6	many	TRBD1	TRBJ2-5	CASSRTGWETQYF	TGTGCCAGCAGTCGGACAGGCTGGGAGACCCAGTACTTC
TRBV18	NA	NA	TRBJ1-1	CASSPPGGEAFF	TGTGCCAGCTCACCACCGGGCGGCGAAGCTTTCTTT
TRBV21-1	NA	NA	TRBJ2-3	CASSNKGTSGMYTQYF	TGTGCCAGCAGCAATAAGGGGACTAGCGGGATGTATACGCAGTATTTT
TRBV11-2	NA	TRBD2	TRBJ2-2	CASSTLAGGHGELFF	TGTGCCAGCAGCACCCTAGCGGGAGGACACGGGGAGCTGTTTTTT
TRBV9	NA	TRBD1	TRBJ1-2	CASSVAVRDSYGYTF	TGTGCCAGCAGCGTAGCGGTCCGGGACAGCTATGGCTACACCTTC
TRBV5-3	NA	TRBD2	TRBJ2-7	CARSLTKNLLAGSYEQYF	TGTGCCAGAAGCCTAACGAAAAACCTACTAGCGGGGTCCTACGAGCAGTACTTC
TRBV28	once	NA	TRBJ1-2	CASSLRGMSYTF	TGTGCCAGCAGTTTAAGGGGTATGAGCTACACCTTC
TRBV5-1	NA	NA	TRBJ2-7	CASSFQGWGYEQYF	TGCGCCAGCAGCTTTCAGGGGTGGGGCTACGAGCAGTACTTC
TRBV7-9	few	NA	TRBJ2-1	CASSLWGGTSYNEQFF	TGTGCCAGCAGCTTATGGGGCGGGACCTCCTACAATGAGCAGTTCTTC
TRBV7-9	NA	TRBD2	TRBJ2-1	CASSPGLAGNNEQFF	TGTGCCAGCAGTCCAGGACTAGCGGGTAACAATGAGCAGTTCTTC
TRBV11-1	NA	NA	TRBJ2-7	CASSPGPTAAYEQYF	TGTGCCAGCAGCCCCGGCCCGACGGCCGCCTACGAGCAGTACTTC
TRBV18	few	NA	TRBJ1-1	CASSRGDGNTEAFF	TGTGCCAGCTCACGAGGGGATGGGAACACTGAAGCTTTCTTT
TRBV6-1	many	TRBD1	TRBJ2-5	CASSRQGETQYF	TGTGCCAGCAGCCGACAGGGAGAGACCCAGTACTTC
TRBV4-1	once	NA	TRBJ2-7	CASSQEPGATYEQYF	TGCGCCAGCAGCCAAGAACCGGGGGCGACCTACGAGCAGTACTTC
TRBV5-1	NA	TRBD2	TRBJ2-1	CASSFAGLAGGNEQFF	TGCGCCAGCAGCTTTGCGGGACTAGCGGGAGGGAATGAGCAGTTCTTC
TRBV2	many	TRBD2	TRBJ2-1	CASRRLAGVGNEQFF	TGTGCCAGCCGAAGACTAGCGGGAGTTGGGAATGAGCAGTTCTTC
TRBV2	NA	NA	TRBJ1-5	CASSEEGPTGQPQHF	TGTGCCAGCAGTGAAGAGGGTCCCACGGGGCAGCCCCAGCATTTT
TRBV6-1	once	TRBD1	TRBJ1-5	CASGRKGAGNQPQHF	TGTGCCAGCGGACGAAAGGGGGCGGGCAATCAGCCCCAGCATTTT
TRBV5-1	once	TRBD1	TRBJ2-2	CASSKGQGRAGELFF	TGCGCCAGCAGCAAAGGACAGGGTCGGGCCGGGGAGCTGTTTTTT
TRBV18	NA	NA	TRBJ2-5	CASSGLQETQYF	TGTGCCAGCTCCGGGCTACAAGAGACCCAGTACTTC
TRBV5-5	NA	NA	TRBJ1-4	CASSLVARGNEKLFF	TGTGCCAGCAGCTTGGTAGCCAGGGGTAATGAAAAACTGTTTTTT
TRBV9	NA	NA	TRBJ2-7	CASSVGDGRSYEQYF	TGTGCCAGCAGCGTAGGTGACGGTCGTTCCTACGAGCAGTACTTC
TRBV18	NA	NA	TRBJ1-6	CASSPGGDSPLHF	TGTGCCAGCTCACCAGGGGGGGATTCACCCCTCCACTTT
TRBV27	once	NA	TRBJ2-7	CASSPYKGQTNYEQYF	TGTGCCAGCAGTCCGTACAAAGGACAGACCAACTACGAGCAGTACTTC
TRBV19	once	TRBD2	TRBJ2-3	CASSILAGGTDTQYF	TGTGCCAGTAGTATCCTAGCGGGAGGGACAGATACGCAGTATTTT